This TCR beta chain was obtained from a study of T cells in tuberculosis. Overall study: Sequenced TCRs come from CD1B-GMM tetramer-binding T cells.

The V and J ends lost 6 bases and 7 bases respectively, with 21 bases between them. This CDR3 has 15 amino acids. Per germline, CDR1 SGHAT and CDR2 FQNNGV. Repertoires were generated with immunoSEQ multiplex PCR, while TCRdb's copy carries only in-frame clones and drops some. Of 25,000 to 40,000 clones in the sample, around 90% were seen once. Latent tuberculosis screening used tuberculin skin test and IGRA at entry. The sequenced sample consisted of PBMCs. The receptor's source is a donor under 30 with latent tuberculosis or without tuberculosis infection. Some clones in this sample may be carry-over from other donors' samples. The rearrangement joins TRBV11-2 to TRBJ1-2; the D is unclear. The CDR3 region is CASRSPGRAASGYTF. The CDR3 nucleotides read TGTGCCAGCAGATCACCTGGGCGGGCCGCCTCTGGCTACACCTTC.